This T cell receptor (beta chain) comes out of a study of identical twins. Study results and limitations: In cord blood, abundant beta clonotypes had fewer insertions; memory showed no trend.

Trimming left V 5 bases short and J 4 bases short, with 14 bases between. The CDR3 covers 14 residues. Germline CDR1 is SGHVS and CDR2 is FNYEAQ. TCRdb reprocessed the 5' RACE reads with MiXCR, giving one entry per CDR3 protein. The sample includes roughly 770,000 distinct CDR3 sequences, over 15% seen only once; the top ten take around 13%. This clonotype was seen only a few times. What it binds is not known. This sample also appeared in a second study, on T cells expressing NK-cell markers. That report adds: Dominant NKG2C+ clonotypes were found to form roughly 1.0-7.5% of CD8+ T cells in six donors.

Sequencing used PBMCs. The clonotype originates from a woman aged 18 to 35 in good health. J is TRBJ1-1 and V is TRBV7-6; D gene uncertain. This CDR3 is CASSPGLKGTEAFF. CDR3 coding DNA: TGTGCCAGCAGCCCCGGACTGAAAGGCACTGAAGCTTTCTTT.